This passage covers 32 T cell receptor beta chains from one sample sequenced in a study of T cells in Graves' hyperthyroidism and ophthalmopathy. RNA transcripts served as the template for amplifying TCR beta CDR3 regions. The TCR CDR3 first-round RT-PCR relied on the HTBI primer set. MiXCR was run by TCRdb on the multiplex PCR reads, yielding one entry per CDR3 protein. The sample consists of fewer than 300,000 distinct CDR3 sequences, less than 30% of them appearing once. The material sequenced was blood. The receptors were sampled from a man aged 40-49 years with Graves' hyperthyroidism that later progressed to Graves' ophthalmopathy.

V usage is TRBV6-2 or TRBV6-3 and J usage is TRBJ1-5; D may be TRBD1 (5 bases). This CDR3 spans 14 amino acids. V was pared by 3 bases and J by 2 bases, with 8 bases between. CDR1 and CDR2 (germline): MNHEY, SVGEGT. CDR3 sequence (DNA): TGTGCCAGCAGTTATACCAGGGGCAATCAGCCCCAGCATTTT. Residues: CASSYTRGNQPQHF.

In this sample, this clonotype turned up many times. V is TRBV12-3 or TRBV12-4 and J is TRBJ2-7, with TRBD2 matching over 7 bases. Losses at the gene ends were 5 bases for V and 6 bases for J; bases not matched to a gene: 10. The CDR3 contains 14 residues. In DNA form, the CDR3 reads TGTGCCAGCAGTCCCCTGGGAGGGCCCTTCGAGCAGTACTTC. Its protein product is CASSPLGGPFEQYF.

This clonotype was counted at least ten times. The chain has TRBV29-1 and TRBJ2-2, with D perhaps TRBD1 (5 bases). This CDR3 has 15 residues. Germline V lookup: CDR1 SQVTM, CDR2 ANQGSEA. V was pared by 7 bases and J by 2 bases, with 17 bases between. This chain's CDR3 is CSGLETEENTGELFF. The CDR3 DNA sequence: TGCAGCGGCCTGGAGACAGAAGAAAACACCGGGGAGCTGTTTTTT.

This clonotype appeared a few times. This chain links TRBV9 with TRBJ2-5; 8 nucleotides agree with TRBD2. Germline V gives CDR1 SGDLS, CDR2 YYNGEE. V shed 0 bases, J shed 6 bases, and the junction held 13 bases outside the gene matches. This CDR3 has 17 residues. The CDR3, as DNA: TGTGCCAGCAGCGTAGAACCCCGCGGGGGGCTTATGAAGACCCAGTACTTC. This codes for CASSVEPRGGLMKTQYF.

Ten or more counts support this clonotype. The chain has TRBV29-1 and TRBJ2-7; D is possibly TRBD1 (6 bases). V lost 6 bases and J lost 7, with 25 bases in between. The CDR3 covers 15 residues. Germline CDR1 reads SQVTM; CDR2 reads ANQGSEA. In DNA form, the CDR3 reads TGCAGCGTCGGTCCCCCCGGACAGAGGCTCGGGGAGCAGTACTTC. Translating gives CSVGPPGQRLGEQYF.

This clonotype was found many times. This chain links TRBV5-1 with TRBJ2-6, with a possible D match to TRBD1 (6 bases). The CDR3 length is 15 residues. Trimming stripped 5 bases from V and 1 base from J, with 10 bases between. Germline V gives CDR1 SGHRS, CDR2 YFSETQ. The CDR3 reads CASRITGSGANVLTF. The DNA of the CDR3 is TGCGCCAGCAGAATCACAGGGTCTGGGGCCAACGTCCTGACTTTC.

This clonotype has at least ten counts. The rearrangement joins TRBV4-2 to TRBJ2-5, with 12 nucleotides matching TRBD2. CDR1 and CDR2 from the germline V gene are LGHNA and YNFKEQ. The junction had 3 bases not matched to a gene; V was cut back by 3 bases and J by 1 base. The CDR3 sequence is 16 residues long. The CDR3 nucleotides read TGTGCCAGCAGCCAGGGGACTAGCGGGCGCCAAGAGACCCAGTACTTC. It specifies CASSQGTSGRQETQYF.

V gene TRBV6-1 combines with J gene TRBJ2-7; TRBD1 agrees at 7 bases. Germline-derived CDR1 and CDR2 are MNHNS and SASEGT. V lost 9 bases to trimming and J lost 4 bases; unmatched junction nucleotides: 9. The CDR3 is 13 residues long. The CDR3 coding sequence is TGTGCCAGTTTGACAGGGAACCTTTACGAGCAGTACTTC. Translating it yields CASLTGNLYEQYF.

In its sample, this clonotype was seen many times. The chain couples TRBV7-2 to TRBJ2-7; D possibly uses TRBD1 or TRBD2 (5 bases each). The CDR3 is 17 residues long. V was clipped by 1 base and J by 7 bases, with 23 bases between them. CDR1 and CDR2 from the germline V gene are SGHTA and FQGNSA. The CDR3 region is CASSLGGPASQAREQYF. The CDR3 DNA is TGTGCCAGCAGCTTAGGGGGCCCAGCTAGCCAAGCAAGGGAGCAGTACTTC.

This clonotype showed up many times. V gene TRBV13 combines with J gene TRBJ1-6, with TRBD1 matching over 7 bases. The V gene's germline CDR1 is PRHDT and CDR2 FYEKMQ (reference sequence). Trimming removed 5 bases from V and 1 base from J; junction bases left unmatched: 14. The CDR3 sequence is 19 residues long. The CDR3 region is CASSIDRDRSLSYNSPLHF. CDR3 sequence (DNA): TGTGCCAGCAGCATAGACCGGGACAGATCCCTTTCCTATAATTCACCCCTCCACTTT. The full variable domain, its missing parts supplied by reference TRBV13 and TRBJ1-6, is AAGVIQSPRHLIKEKRETATLKCYPIPRHDTVYWYQQGPGQDPQFLISFYEKMQSDKGSIPDRFSAQQFSDYHSELNMSSLELGDSALYFCASSIDRDRSLSYNSPLHFGNGTRLTVT.

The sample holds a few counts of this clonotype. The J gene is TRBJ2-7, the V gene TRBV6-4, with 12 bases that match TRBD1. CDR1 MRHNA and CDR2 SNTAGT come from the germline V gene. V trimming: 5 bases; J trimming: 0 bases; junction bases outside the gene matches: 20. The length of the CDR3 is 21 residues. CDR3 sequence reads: CASSRSPLYRDRGPNSYEQYF. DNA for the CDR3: TGTGCCAGCAGTCGATCTCCATTATACCGGGACAGGGGGCCAAACTCCTACGAGCAGTACTTC.

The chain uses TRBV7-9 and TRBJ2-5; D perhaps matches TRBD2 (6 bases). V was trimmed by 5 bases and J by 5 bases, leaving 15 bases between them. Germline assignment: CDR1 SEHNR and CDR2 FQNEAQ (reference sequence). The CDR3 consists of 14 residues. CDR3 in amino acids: CASSPLSGRETQYF. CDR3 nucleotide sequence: TGTGCCAGCAGCCCCCTCTCGGGGAGGGAGACCCAGTACTTC.

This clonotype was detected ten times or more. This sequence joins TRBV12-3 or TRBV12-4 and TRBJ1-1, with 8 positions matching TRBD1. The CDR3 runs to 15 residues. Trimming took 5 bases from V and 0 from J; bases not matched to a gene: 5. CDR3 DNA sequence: TGTGCCAGCAGTCCAAGACAGGGGATGAACACTGAAGCTTTCTTT. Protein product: CASSPRQGMNTEAFF.

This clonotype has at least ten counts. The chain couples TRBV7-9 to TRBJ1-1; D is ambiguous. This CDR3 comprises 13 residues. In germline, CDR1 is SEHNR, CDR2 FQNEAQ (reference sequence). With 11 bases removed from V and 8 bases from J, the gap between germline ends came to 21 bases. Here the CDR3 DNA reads TGTGCCGCCGAACTGGGCCGAGTAAACGAAGCTTTCTTT. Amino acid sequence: CAAELGRVNEAFF.

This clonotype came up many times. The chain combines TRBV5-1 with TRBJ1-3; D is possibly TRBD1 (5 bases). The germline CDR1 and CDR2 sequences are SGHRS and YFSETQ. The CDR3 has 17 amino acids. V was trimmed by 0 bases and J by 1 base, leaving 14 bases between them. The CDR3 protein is CASSLERTGSSGNTIYF. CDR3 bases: TGCGCCAGCAGCTTGGAACGTACAGGCTCATCTGGAAACACCATATATTTT.

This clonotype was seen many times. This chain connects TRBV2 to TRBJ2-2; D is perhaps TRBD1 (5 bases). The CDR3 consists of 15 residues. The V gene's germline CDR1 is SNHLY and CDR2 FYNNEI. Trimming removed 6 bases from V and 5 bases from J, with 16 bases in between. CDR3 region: CASSRQRTNTGELFF. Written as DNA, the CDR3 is TGTGCCAGCAGCAGACAGCGAACAAATACCGGGGAGCTGTTTTTT.

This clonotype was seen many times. The CDR3 DNA reads as TGTGCCAGCAGCTTGGGGTTCTTGGCAGTTCAAGCTTTCTTT. Amino acids: CASSLGFLAVQAFF. The genes are TRBV5-6 and TRBJ1-1; D gene unclear. Germline V gives CDR1 SGHDT, CDR2 YYEEEE. Trimming left V 0 bases short and J 9 bases short, with 15 bases between. The CDR3 totals 14 residues.

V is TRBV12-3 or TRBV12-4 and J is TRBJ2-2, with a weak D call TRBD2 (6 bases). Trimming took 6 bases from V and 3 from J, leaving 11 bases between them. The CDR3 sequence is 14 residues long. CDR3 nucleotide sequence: TGTGCCAGCAGCTCGGCGGGACACACCGGGGAGCTGTTTTTT. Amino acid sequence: CASSSAGHTGELFF.

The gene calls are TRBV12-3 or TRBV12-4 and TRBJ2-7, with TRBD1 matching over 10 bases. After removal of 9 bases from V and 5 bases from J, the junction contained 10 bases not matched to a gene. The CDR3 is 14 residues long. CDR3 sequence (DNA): TGTGCCAGTAATATCCCGGGACAGGGGCACGAGCAGTACTTC. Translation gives CASNIPGQGHEQYF.

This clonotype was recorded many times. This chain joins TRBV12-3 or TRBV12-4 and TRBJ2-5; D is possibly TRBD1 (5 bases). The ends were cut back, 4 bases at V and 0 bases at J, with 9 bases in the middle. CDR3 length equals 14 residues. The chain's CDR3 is CASSYRQYQETQYF. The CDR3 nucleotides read TGTGCCAGCAGTTATCGACAGTACCAAGAGACCCAGTACTTC.

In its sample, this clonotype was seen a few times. The CDR3 DNA sequence: TGTGCCAGCTCGAGACCGACGGATGGCTACACCTTC. Residues: CASSRPTDGYTF. This chain joins TRBV18 and TRBJ1-2; unclear D gene. The CDR3 contains 12 residues. The V end lost 6 bases, the J end lost 6 bases, and 11 bases lay between the germline ends. Germline V gene data show CDR1 as KGHSH and CDR2 as LQKENI.

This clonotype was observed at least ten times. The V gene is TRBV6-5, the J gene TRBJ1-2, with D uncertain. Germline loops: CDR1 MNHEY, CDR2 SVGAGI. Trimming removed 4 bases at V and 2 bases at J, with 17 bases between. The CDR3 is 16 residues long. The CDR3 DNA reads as TGTGCCAGCAGTTCCGGACGGCAAAGCGGGAACTATGGCTACACCTTC. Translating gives CASSSGRQSGNYGYTF.

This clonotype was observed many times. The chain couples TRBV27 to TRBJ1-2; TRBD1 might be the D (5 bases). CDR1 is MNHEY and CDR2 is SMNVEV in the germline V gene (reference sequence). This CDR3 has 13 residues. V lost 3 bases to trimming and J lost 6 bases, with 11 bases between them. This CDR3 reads CASSFMGENGYTF. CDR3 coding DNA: TGTGCCAGCAGTTTTATGGGGGAAAATGGCTACACCTTC.

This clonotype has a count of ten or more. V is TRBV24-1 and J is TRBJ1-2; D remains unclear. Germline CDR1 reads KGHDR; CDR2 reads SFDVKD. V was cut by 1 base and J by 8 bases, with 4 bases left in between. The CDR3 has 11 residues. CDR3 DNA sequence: TGTGCCACCAGTGATTTCTTCGGCTACACCTTC. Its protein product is CATSDFFGYTF.

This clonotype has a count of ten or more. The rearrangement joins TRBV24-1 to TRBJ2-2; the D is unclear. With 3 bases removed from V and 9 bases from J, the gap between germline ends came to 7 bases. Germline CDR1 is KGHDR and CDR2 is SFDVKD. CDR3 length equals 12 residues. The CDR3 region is CATSDALRELFF. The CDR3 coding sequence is TGTGCCACCAGTGATGCCCTCCGGGAGCTGTTTTTT.

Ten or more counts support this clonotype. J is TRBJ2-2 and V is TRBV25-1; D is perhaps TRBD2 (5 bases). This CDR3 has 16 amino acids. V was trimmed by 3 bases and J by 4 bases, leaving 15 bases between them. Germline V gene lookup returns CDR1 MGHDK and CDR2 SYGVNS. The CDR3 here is CASSDPEGKGTGELFF. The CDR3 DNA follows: TGTGCCAGCAGTGACCCCGAGGGAAAGGGCACCGGGGAGCTGTTTTTT.

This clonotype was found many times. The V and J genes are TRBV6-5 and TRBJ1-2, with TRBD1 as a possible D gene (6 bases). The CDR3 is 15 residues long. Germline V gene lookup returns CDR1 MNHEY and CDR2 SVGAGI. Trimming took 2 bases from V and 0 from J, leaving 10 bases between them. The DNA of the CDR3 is TGTGCCAGCAGTTACGGGACAAGCTCTAACTATGGCTACACCTTC. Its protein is CASSYGTSSNYGYTF.

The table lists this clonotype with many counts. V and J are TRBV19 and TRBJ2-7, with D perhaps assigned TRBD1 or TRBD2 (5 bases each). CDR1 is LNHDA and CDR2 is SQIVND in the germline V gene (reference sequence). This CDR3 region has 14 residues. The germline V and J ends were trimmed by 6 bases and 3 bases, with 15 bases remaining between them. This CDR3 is CASSREGRGYEQYF. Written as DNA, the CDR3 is TGTGCCAGTAGCCGCGAGGGGAGAGGCTACGAGCAGTACTTC.

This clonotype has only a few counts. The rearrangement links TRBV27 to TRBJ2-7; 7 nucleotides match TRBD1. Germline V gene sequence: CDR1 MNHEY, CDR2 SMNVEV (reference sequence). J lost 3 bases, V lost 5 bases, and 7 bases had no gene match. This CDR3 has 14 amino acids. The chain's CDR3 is CASSVPGQSYEQYF. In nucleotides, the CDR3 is TGTGCCAGCAGTGTACCGGGACAGAGCTACGAGCAGTACTTC.

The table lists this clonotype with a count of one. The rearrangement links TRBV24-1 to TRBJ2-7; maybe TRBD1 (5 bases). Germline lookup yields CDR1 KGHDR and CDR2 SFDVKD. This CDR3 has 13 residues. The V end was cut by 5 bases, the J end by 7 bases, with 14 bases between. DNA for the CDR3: TGTGCCACCAGTGCGGCAGAACACAGGGAGCAGTACTTC. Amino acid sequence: CATSAAEHREQYF.

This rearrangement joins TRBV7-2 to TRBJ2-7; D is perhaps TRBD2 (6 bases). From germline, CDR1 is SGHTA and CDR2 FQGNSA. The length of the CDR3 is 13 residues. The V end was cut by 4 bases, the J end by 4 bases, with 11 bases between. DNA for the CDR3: TGTGCCAGCAGCTCAACGGGACTGTACGAGCAGTACTTC. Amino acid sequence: CASSSTGLYEQYF.

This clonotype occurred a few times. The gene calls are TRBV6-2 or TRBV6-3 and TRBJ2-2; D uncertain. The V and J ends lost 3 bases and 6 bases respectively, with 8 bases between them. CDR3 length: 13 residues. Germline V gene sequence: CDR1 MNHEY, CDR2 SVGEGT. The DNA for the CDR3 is TGTGCCAGCAGTTATAGTGTGGCCGGGGAGCTGTTTTTT. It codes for CASSYSVAGELFF.